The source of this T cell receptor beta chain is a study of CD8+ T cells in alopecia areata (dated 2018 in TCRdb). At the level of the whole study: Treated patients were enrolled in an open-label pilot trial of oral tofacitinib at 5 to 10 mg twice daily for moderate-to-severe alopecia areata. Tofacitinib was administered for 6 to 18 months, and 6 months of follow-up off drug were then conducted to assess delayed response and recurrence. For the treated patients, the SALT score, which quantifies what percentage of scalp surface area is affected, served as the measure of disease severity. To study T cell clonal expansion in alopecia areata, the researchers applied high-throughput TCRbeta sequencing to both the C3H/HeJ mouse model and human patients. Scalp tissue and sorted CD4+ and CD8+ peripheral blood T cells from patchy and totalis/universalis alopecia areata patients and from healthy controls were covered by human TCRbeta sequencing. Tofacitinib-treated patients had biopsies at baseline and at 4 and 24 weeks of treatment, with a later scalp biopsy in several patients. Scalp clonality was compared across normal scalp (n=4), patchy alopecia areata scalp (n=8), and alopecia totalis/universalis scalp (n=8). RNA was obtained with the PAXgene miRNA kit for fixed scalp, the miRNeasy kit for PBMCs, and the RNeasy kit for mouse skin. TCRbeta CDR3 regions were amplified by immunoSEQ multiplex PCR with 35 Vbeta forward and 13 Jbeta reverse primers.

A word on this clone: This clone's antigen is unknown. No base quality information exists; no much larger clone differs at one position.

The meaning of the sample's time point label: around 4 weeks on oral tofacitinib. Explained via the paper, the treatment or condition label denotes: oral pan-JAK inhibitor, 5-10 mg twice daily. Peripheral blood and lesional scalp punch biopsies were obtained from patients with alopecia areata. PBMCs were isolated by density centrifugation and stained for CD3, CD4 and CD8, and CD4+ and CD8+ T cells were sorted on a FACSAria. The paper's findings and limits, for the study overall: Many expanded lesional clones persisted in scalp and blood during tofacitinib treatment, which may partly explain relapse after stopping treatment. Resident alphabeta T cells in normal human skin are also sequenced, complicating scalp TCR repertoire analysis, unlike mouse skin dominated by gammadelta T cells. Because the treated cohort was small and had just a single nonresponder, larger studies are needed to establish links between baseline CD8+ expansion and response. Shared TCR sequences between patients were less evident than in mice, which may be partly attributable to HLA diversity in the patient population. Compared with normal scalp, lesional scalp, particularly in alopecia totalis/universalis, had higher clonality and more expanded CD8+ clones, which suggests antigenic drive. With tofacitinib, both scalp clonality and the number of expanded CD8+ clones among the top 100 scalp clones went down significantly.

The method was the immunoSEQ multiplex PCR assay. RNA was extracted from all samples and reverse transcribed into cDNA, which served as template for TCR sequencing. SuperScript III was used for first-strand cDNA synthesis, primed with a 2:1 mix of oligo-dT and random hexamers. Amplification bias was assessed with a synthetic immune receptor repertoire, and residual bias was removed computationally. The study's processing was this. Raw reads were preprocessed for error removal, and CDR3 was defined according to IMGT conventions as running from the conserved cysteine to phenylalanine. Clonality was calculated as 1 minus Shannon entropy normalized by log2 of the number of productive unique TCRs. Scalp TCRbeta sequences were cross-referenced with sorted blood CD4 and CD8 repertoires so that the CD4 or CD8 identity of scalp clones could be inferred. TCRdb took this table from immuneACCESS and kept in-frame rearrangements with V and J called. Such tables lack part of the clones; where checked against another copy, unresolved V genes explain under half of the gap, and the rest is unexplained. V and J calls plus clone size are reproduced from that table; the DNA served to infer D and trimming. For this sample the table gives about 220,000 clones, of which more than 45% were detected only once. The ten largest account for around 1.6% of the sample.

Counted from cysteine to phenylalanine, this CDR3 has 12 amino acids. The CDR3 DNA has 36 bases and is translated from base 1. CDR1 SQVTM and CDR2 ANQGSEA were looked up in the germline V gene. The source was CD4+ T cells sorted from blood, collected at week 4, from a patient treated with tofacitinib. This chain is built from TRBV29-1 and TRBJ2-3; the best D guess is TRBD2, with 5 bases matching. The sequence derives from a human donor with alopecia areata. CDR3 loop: CSFGLAADTQYF. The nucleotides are TGCAGTTTTGGACTGGCGGCGGATACGCAGTATTTT.